One and the same sample provided the 25 T cell receptor beta chains below, sequenced in a study of T cell responses to AZD1222 COVID-19 vaccine. Method: immunoSEQ multiplex PCR; TCRdb's copy keeps in-frame clones and lacks some. The repertoire has approximately 180,000 clones, around 89% of them found once; the top ten carry 4% to 4.5%. The sample here was peripheral blood, taken 28 days after the second dose of the MenACWY control vaccine. All receptors come from an adult who received the MenACWY meningococcal vaccine as a control.

The chain recombines TRBV5-1 with TRBJ1-5, with D uncertain. Between the trimmed V and J ends, which lost 0 bases and 0 bases, there was a span of 10 bases. Germline V lookup: CDR1 SGHRS, CDR2 YFSETQ. The CDR3 has 16 amino acids. The CDR3 nucleotides are TGCGCCAGCAGCTTGGATGGAGATTATAGCAATCAGCCCCAGCATTTT. This translates into CASSLDGDYSNQPQHF.

The V call is TRBV2, the J call TRBJ1-4, with 8 bases aligning to TRBD1. This CDR3 has 14 amino acids. Looked up from germline, CDR1 is SNHLY and CDR2 is FYNNEI. Germline trimming cut 6 bases from V and 8 bases from J; bases unmatched to any gene: 8. For the CDR3, the DNA is TGTGCCAGCAGAGAACAGGGGGGGATCGAAAAACTGTTTTTT. Amino acid sequence: CASREQGGIEKLFF. The full variable domain, its missing parts supplied by reference TRBV2 and TRBJ1-4, is EPEVTQTPSHQVTQMGQEVILRCVPISNHLYFYWYRQILGQKVEFLVSFYNNEISEKSEIFDDQFSVERPDGSNFTLKIRSTKLEDSAMYFCASREQGGIEKLFFGSGTQLSVL.

The chain recombines TRBV3-1 (or the pseudogene TRBV3-2) with TRBJ1-5; unclear D gene. This CDR3 has 16 residues. Deletions cut 0 bases from V and 2 bases from J, with 11 bases between. From germline, CDR1 is LGHDT and CDR2 YNNKEL (reference sequence). CDR3 bases: TGTGCCAGCAGCCAAGAAGGACTAACGGGCAATCAGCCCCAGCATTTT. Translated: CASSQEGLTGNQPQHF.

This clone was counted a single time. This chain uses TRBV7-2 with TRBJ2-1, with a possible D match to TRBD1 (5 bases). Trimming pared 0 bases from V and 0 bases from J, leaving 18 bases between. The CDR3 covers 19 residues. Germline CDR1 and CDR2: SGHTA and FQGNSA. The CDR3 DNA reads as TGTGCCAGCAGCTTAGCGCTAAGTACAGGTCAAGTCTCCTACAATGAGCAGTTCTTC. This encodes CASSLALSTGQVSYNEQFF. Combining the CDR3 with reference TRBV7-2 and TRBJ2-1 gives the whole variable domain GAGVSQSPSNKVTEKGKDVELRCDPISGHTALYWYRQSLGQGLEFLIYFQGNSAPDKSGLPSDRFSAERTGGSVSTLTIQRTQQEDSAVYLCASSLALSTGQVSYNEQFFGPGTRLTVL.

V and J are TRBV7-9 and TRBJ1-5; D remains unclear. The CDR3 consists of 12 residues. CDR1 is SEHNR, CDR2 FQNEAQ, per germline (reference sequence). Between the trimmed V and J ends, which lost 5 bases and 12 bases, there was a span of 14 bases. CDR3 coding DNA: TGTGCCAGCAGCCTTACCCCCTTTAGCCAGCATTTT. Translated: CASSLTPFSQHF.

This clone was counted between two and nine times. The J gene is TRBJ1-2, the V gene TRBV7-9; TRBD1 might be the D (5 bases). The CDR3 consists of 12 residues. V was shortened by 7 bases and J by 3 bases, with 9 bases between the two germline ends. Per the germline V gene, CDR1 is SEHNR and CDR2 is FQNEAQ (reference sequence). CDR3 sequence reads: CASNFRDYGYTF. The CDR3 nucleotides read TGTGCCAGCAATTTCAGGGACTATGGCTACACCTTC.

V is TRBV29-1 and J is TRBJ1-3; possibly TRBD1 for D (6 bases). The CDR3 covers 15 residues. The V end lost 0 bases, the J end lost 4 bases, and 13 bases lay between the germline ends. Per the germline V gene, CDR1 is SQVTM and CDR2 is ANQGSEA. CDR3 bases: TGCAGCGTTGAAGATGTGGGGGCGCTAGGAAACACCATATATTTT. Encoded protein: CSVEDVGALGNTIYF.

V is TRBV7-9 and J is TRBJ1-3; TRBD1 aligns across 8 bases. This CDR3 is 15 amino acids long. The V and J ends lost 5 bases and 4 bases, in that order; junction bases with no gene match: 7. CDR1 is SEHNR, CDR2 FQNEAQ, per germline (reference sequence). CDR3 sequence reads: CASSPSGDRGNTIYF. CDR3 coding DNA: TGTGCCAGCAGCCCCAGTGGGGACAGGGGAAACACCATATATTTT. Full variable domain (remainder filled in from reference TRBV7-9 and TRBJ1-3): DTGVSQNPRHKITKRGQNVTFRCDPISEHNRLYWYRQTLGQGPEFLTYFQNEAQLEKSRLLSDRFSAERPKGSFSTLEIQRTEQGDSAMYLCASSPSGDRGNTIYFGEGSWLTVV.

The rearrangement joins TRBV29-1 to TRBJ1-2; D gene unclear. The CDR3 spans 14 residues. V was cut by 6 bases and J by 4 bases, with 18 bases left in between. Germline V gene data show CDR1 as SQVTM and CDR2 as ANQGSEA. CDR3 DNA: TGCAGCGTCCTGAAGGGCGGATCATTCTATGGCTACACCTTC. It specifies CSVLKGGSFYGYTF.

This chain joins TRBV19 and TRBJ1-5, with unresolved D. Germline loops: CDR1 LNHDA, CDR2 SQIVND (reference sequence). There are 14 residues in the CDR3. Trimming took off 2 bases at V and 2 bases at J, with 7 bases between the two ends. The chain's CDR3 is CASSIIAGNQPQHF. CDR3 nucleotide sequence: TGTGCCAGTAGTATAATAGCGGGCAATCAGCCCCAGCATTTT.

The V call is TRBV7-2, the J call TRBJ2-5; 10 nucleotides line up with TRBD2. Germline V lookup: CDR1 SGHTA, CDR2 FQGNSA. V dropped 0 bases and J dropped 5; count of bases not matched to a gene: 6. The CDR3 sequence is 16 residues long. The CDR3 here is CASSLAALAGVETQYF. In DNA form, the CDR3 reads TGTGCCAGCAGCTTAGCAGCCCTAGCGGGAGTGGAGACCCAGTACTTC.

This rearrangement joins TRBV18 to TRBJ1-3; D is ambiguous. V lost 3 bases to trimming and J lost 1 base, with 19 bases between them. The CDR3 has 18 residues. The germline CDR1 and CDR2 sequences are KGHSH and LQKENI. CDR3 sequence (DNA): TGTGCCAGCTCACCGCCCTTATCGGTTCTCCTGTCTGGAAACACCATATATTTT. This sequence encodes CASSPPLSVLLSGNTIYF.

The rearrangement joins TRBV5-4 to TRBJ1-5; D is perhaps TRBD1 (5 bases). Germline V CDR1 and CDR2: SGHNT, YYREEE (reference sequence). Trimming cost V 3 bases and J 4 bases, with 14 bases left between them. This CDR3 contains 15 residues. The CDR3 bases are TGTGCCAGCAGCTGGGGAGGGGATTCAAATCAGCCCCAGCATTTT. This encodes CASSWGGDSNQPQHF.

The chain combines TRBV28 with TRBJ1-2; D call uncertain. Germline CDR1 and CDR2: MDHEN and SYDVKM. CDR3 length: 15 residues. V was cut by 5 bases and J by 8 bases, with 21 bases left in between. The CDR3 nucleotides read TGTGCCAGCAGTACGGGCCGGTACGGACCCGGGGGCTACACCTTC. The encoded protein is CASSTGRYGPGGYTF.

The V gene is TRBV6-2 or TRBV6-3, the J gene TRBJ2-7; D perhaps matches TRBD2 (5 bases). This CDR3 has 15 residues. Germline V gene data show CDR1 as MNHEY and CDR2 as SVGEGT. Trimming shortened V by 4 bases and J by 1 base, and 14 bases separated the two germline ends. The CDR3 here is CASSSSGSPSYEQYF. CDR3 sequence (DNA): TGTGCCAGCAGTTCCAGCGGTTCGCCTTCCTACGAGCAGTACTTC.

The CDR3 DNA is TGTGCCAGCAGCTTATTAAGTCAGGGGACAGCCTACGAGCAGTACTTC. This codes for CASSLLSQGTAYEQYF. This rearrangement joins TRBV7-2 to TRBJ2-7, with 7 bases identical to TRBD1. The ends lost 2 bases at V and 2 bases at J; junction bases unmatched: 9. The CDR3 runs 16 residues. Germline lookup yields CDR1 SGHTA and CDR2 FQGNSA.

The V and J genes are TRBV28 and TRBJ1-2; D not certain. The V and J ends lost 5 bases and 7 bases respectively, with 14 bases between them. Per germline, CDR1 MDHEN and CDR2 SYDVKM. The CDR3 spans 13 residues. This CDR3 is CASSKALGVGYTF. CDR3 nucleotide sequence: TGTGCCAGCAGTAAGGCGCTTGGGGTTGGCTACACCTTC.

The J gene is TRBJ1-1, the V gene TRBV9; TRBD1 might be the D (6 bases). Trimming cost V 0 bases and J 3 bases, with 15 bases left between them. The CDR3 loop spans 16 amino acids. The V gene's germline CDR1 is SGDLS and CDR2 YYNGEE. The chain's CDR3 is CASSVVSGGAYTEAFF. For the CDR3, the DNA is TGTGCCAGCAGCGTAGTATCGGGGGGCGCGTACACTGAAGCTTTCTTT.

This chain uses TRBV28 with TRBJ1-5, with D hard to call. Germline V gene sequence: CDR1 MDHEN, CDR2 SYDVKM. V was pared by 3 bases and J by 5 bases, with 8 bases between. The CDR3 covers 13 residues. The CDR3 loop reads CASSFAVDQPQHF. The CDR3 region has the DNA TGTGCCAGCAGTTTCGCGGTAGATCAGCCCCAGCATTTT.

The V and J genes are TRBV27 and TRBJ2-7; no definite D call. Germline assignment: CDR1 MNHEY and CDR2 SMNVEV (reference sequence). The CDR3 contains 15 residues. The ends were cut back, 6 bases at V and 0 bases at J, with 15 bases in the middle. CDR3 protein: CASRVRSASSYEQYF. The CDR3 nucleotides are TGTGCCAGCAGAGTCCGGTCGGCGAGCTCCTACGAGCAGTACTTC.

The chain joins TRBV5-6 to TRBJ1-1, with 8 bases identical to TRBD1. Germline V gives CDR1 SGHDT, CDR2 YYEEEE. The trim removed 4 bases at V and 3 bases at J, leaving 8 bases unmatched. The CDR3 totals 15 residues. Written as DNA, the CDR3 is TGTGCCAGCAGCCCAGTGACAGGGGACCACACTGAAGCTTTCTTT. Its translation is CASSPVTGDHTEAFF.

This sequence joins TRBV25-1 and TRBJ1-1; 8 nucleotides align to TRBD1. Germline CDR1 and CDR2: MGHDK and SYGVNS. V gave up 5 bases and J gave up 4 bases; unmatched junction bases: 9. The CDR3 is made up of 15 amino acids. The CDR3 region has the DNA TGTGCCAGCAGTCCCGCAAGACAGGGGCGCACTGAAGCTTTCTTT. Its protein is CASSPARQGRTEAFF. The variable domain in full, with the rest retrieved from reference TRBV25-1 and TRBJ1-1, is EADIYQTPRYLVIGTGKKITLECSQTMGHDKMYWYQQDPGMELHLIHYSYGVNSTEKGDLSSESTVSRIRTEHFPLTLESARPSHTSQYLCASSPARQGRTEAFFGQGTRLTVV.

The rearrangement joins TRBV24-1 to TRBJ1-2; a possible D gene is TRBD1 (5 bases). CDR1 and CDR2 (germline): KGHDR, SFDVKD. The CDR3 is 15 residues long. V was pared by 1 base and J by 7 bases, with 15 bases between. The DNA of the CDR3 is TGTGCCACCAGTGATTTTGGCAGGGAAGAAGGTGGCTACACCTTC. It yields the protein CATSDFGREEGGYTF.

The chain recombines TRBV9 with TRBJ1-1; D is undetermined. Germline values: CDR1 SGDLS, CDR2 YYNGEE. The CDR3 runs 14 residues. The V gene lost 1 base and the J gene lost 0 bases, with 7 bases spanning the gap. CDR3 DNA sequence: TGTGCCAGCAGCGTAATGGGGATGAACACTGAAGCTTTCTTT. Residues: CASSVMGMNTEAFF.

The chain is built from TRBV28 and TRBJ2-7; D perhaps matches TRBD1 (6 bases). V was trimmed by 5 bases and J by 2 bases, leaving 16 bases between them. There are 15 residues in the CDR3. CDR1 is MDHEN and CDR2 is SYDVKM in the germline V gene. CDR3 amino acids: CASSQYGTIAYEQYF. The DNA for the CDR3 is TGTGCCAGCAGTCAATACGGGACAATTGCCTACGAGCAGTACTTC.